This T cell receptor (beta chain) was obtained from a study of OX40 agonist ivuxolimab in advanced cancers. With respect to the entire study: Ivuxolimab was a fully human IgG2 agonistic monoclonal antibody targeting the costimulatory receptor OX40 (CD134). Intravenous ivuxolimab was administered to patients every 2 weeks at six dose levels: 0.01, 0.1, 0.3, 1.5, 3 and 10 mg/kg. Of the roughly 52 dose-escalation patients, hepatocellular carcinoma was present in about 20, melanoma in approximately 15, renal cell carcinoma in 9 and head and neck cancer in 9. In the dose-escalation cohort, around four fifths of patients were male, and the mean age was approximately 60 years, with a range of roughly 20 to 80. Patients were allowed to have had prior anti-PD-1, anti-PD-L1 or anti-CTLA-4 therapy, and approximately 40% of the dose-escalation patients had previously received checkpoint inhibitors. Partial responses occurred in three dose-escalation patients, of whom one had hepatocellular carcinoma and two had cutaneous melanoma. The purpose of peripheral TCRbeta sequencing was to test whether ivuxolimab changed TCR sequence diversity and led to clonal T-cell expansion. The monotherapy dose-escalation portion (N ≈ 52 patients) of the phase I ivuxolimab trial is reported in the paper.

With respect to this clone: Its antigen is currently not known. No much larger clone is present one base from it, and per-base qualities are unavailable.

The full study reports these points: After ivuxolimab, CD8+ T cells had more expanded clones than CD4+ T cells on average. Partial responders in the 0.1-3.0 mg/kg groups had among the lowest normalized peripheral clonal expansion, especially among CD8+ T cells. Clonal expansion of both CD4+ and CD8+ blood T cells was observed from baseline to week 6 at doses 0.1 to 3.0 mg/kg. Low levels of normalized T-cell clonal expansion were also seen in some nonresponding patients. The antigen specificity of the clonally expanded peripheral T cells was not determined.

The trial excluded patients who had a history of autoimmune disease or were on systemic immunosuppression. Peripheral blood for TCR sequencing was drawn from every dose cohort at baseline, at cycle 4 day 1 and at cycle 7 day 1. Samples were obtained from an open-label, multicenter, first-in-human phase I dose-escalation trial of ivuxolimab. The trial enrolled adults with locally advanced or metastatic head and neck squamous cell, hepatocellular, melanoma or renal cell carcinoma. Before TCR sequencing, CD4+ and CD8+ T cells were separately sorted from peripheral blood. For sequencing of the TCRbeta CDR3 region, genomic DNA was extracted from the sorted cells. The immunoSEQ Assay was used for sequencing of TCRbeta CDR3 regions. What TCRdb holds here is the immuneACCESS table cut down to in-frame rearrangements. Part of the clones is not present; checked against another copy, under half of the missing clones reflect an unresolved V gene, and the others are unexplained. The sample has about 73,000 clones on record, around 90% of them singletons. The ten largest clones take up approximately 9.3% of the sample.

Reading the germline V gene gives CDR1 SQVTM and CDR2 ANQGSEA. Counted from cysteine to phenylalanine, this CDR3 has 17 amino acids. The CDR3 DNA has 51 bases and is translated from base 1. The V end loses 6 bases and the J end loses 1 base, and a stretch of 21 bases separates them. The TCR was taken from an adult with an advanced solid tumor such as melanoma, head and neck, liver or kidney cancer. The source material was CD4+ or CD8+ T cells sorted from blood, sampled in a trial of the OX40 agonist ivuxolimab. The rearrangement combines TRBV29-1 with TRBJ1-4; a tentative D call is TRBD1 (5 bases match). The CDR3 in this case is CSVRGMGESGTNEKLFF. The DNA sequence is TGCAGCGTCCGTGGGATGGGGGAGAGCGGAACTAATGAAAAACTGTTTTTT.